This TCR beta chain was recorded in a study of CD8 T cells in Susac syndrome. The CDR3 consists of 12 residues. The germline CDR1 and CDR2 sequences are SGDLS and YYNGEE. Trimming cost V 0 bases and J 10 bases, with 10 bases left between them. Study-level findings and limits: The study's TCR sequencing and HLA analysis drew on a certain number of individuals. That number was acknowledged as relatively small.

Random hexamers were used to reverse transcribe the RNA input (about 0.45 to 1 ug). Each CDR3 protein is one row after TCRdb ran MiXCR on the immunoSEQ multiplex PCR reads. The sample lists about 27,000 distinct CDR3 sequences; 94% were seen once. Concerning this clonotype itself: Its antigen is unidentified.

The T cells that were sequenced for TCR beta were CD8+ and CD4+ cells from blood. Negative isolation was used for CD8+ and CD4+ T cells, and FACS enrichment was applied to TEMRA cells. This receptor was identified in a human donor in good health. V is TRBV9 and J is TRBJ1-1; maybe TRBD1 (6 bases). The material sequenced was CD8+ T cells from PBMCs. The DNA for the CDR3 is TGTGCCAGCAGCGTAGAGGGGGGTGGAGCTTTCTTT. Translation: CASSVEGGGAFF.